Here is one T cell receptor beta chain with its context. The antigen is undetermined. Other DNA sequences in the sample encode the same CDR3. Use of 60 Vbeta and 13 Jbeta primers characterized the PCR. TCRdb keeps only in-frame clones here, not all; method: immunoSEQ multiplex PCR. The sample records about 120,000 clones, roughly four fifths being singletons. The data derive from a study of cytomegalovirus exposure and HLA in healthy donors. Study-level points and caveats: A later analysis showed that HLA-associated TCR beta chains had undergone more clonal expansion than equally common others. What a later analysis showed was that several of the most significant clusters appeared linked to common viral pathogens. Rare sequences made up most TCRs, while some public TCRs were found in many donors.

There are 16 residues in the CDR3. V lost 3 bases, J lost 0 bases, and 14 bases lay in between. Germline V CDR1 and CDR2: LNHDA, SQIVND (reference sequence). The sequence derives from a woman aged 40 to 49 in good health and CMV-seropositive. What was sequenced was PBMCs. The chain is built from TRBV19 and TRBJ2-5, with D possibly matching TRBD1 (6 bases). In DNA, the CDR3 is TGTGCCAGTAGTATCTCGGGGCAGGGGAACCAAGAGACCCAGTACTTC. Protein product: CASSISGQGNQETQYF.